This passage covers 24 T cell receptor beta chains from one sample sequenced in a study of blood T cell repertoires in COVID-19. Produced via immunoSEQ multiplex PCR; TCRdb's table is partial and in-frame only. The data hold 350,000 to 450,000 clones, with under 90% observed a single time. The source material was PBMCs or T cells enriched from blood (not recorded which). These receptors were collected from a woman under 40 who had recovered from COVID-19.

This clone was seen a few times. The V and J genes are TRBV30 and TRBJ1-2; 7 bases are shared with TRBD1. J lost 1 base, V lost 1 base, and 12 bases had no gene match. Germline CDR1 reads GTSNPN; CDR2 reads SVGIG (reference sequence). The CDR3 runs to 17 residues. The CDR3 loop reads CAWSAFLAGQINYGYTF. The CDR3 bases are TGTGCCTGGAGTGCATTCCTTGCGGGACAGATTAACTATGGCTACACCTTC.

The chain joins TRBV11-1 to TRBJ2-2; 7 bases are shared with TRBD1. After removal of 5 bases from V and 6 bases from J, the junction contained 12 bases not matched to a gene. Germline V gene sequence: CDR1 SGHAT, CDR2 FQDESV (reference sequence). The CDR3 has 16 amino acids. In nucleotides, the CDR3 is TGTGCCAGCAGCCCATCGTCATTGACAGGGCCCGGGGAGCTGTTTTTT. It is translated as CASSPSSLTGPGELFF. The full variable domain, with the rest looked up from reference TRBV11-1 and TRBJ2-2, is EAEVAQSPRYKITEKSQAVAFWCDPISGHATLYWYRQILGQGPELLVQFQDESVVDDSQLPKDRFSAERLKGVDSTLKIQPAELGDSAMYLCASSPSSLTGPGELFFGEGSRLTVL.

The chain's CDR3 is CASSAQSGLAERGQFF. Here the CDR3 DNA reads TGTGCCAGCAGTGCACAATCTGGACTAGCGGAGAGGGGACAGTTCTTC. The chain joins TRBV6-1 to TRBJ2-1, with TRBD2 identical over 10 bases. The germline V gene has CDR1 MNHNS and CDR2 SASEGT. Trimming removed 4 bases from V and 13 bases from J; junction bases left unmatched: 16. This CDR3 is built from 16 residues.

The rearrangement joins TRBV10-1 to TRBJ1-2; 9 bases line up with TRBD1. This CDR3 spans 9 amino acids. Germline V CDR1 and CDR2: WNHNN, SYGVQD (reference sequence). The ends lost 10 bases at V and 13 bases at J; junction bases unmatched: 4. CDR3: CATQQGATF. CDR3 coding DNA: TGCGCCACCCAACAGGGGGCCACCTTC.

The V call is TRBV7-9, the J call TRBJ2-7; 11 bases map to TRBD1. This CDR3 has 15 amino acids. Germline values: CDR1 SEHNR, CDR2 FQNEAQ (reference sequence). Unmatched junction bases numbered 6, after V lost 6 bases and J lost 2 bases. The CDR3 protein is CASSPPGQGAYEQYF. CDR3 in DNA: TGTGCCAGCAGTCCTCCGGGACAGGGGGCCTACGAGCAGTACTTC.

The V gene is TRBV5-8, the J gene TRBJ2-3; TRBD1 aligns across 8 bases. The CDR3 covers 18 residues. Germline V gene lookup returns CDR1 SGHTS and CDR2 YDEGEE. Trimming removed 0 bases from V and 5 bases from J; junction bases left unmatched: 14. CDR3 in amino acids: CASSLAAWTGLVGDTQYF. Here the CDR3 DNA reads TGTGCCAGCAGCTTGGCCGCCTGGACAGGGTTGGTGGGAGATACGCAGTATTTT.

This chain joins TRBV27 and TRBJ2-3; weak D call: TRBD1 (5 bases). With 1 base removed from V and 2 bases from J, the gap between germline ends came to 10 bases. The CDR3 runs to 15 residues. In germline, CDR1 is MNHEY, CDR2 SMNVEV (reference sequence). The DNA of the CDR3 is TGTGCCAGCAGTTTATTCCGACAGAACACAGATACGCAGTATTTT. Protein: CASSLFRQNTDTQYF.

The chain joins TRBV27 to TRBJ2-7, with 14 bases matching TRBD2. The CDR3 runs to 17 residues. After removal of 6 bases from V and 2 bases from J, the junction contained 9 bases not matched to a gene. CDR1 MNHEY and CDR2 SMNVEV come from the germline V gene (reference sequence). CDR3 sequence: CASRGLAGDLPPYEQYF. In nucleotides, the CDR3 is TGTGCCAGCAGGGGACTAGCGGGAGACCTCCCCCCCTACGAGCAGTACTTC.

The genes are TRBV19 and TRBJ1-2; 8 bases match TRBD1. The J segment lost 4 bases and the V segment lost 8 bases, leaving 15 bases of the junction unmatched. This CDR3 has 16 residues. CDR1 LNHDA and CDR2 SQIVND come from the germline V gene (reference sequence). In DNA, the CDR3 is TGTGCCAGTTCAGGACAGGGAACCAACCGGCTCTATGGCTACACCTTC. Protein: CASSGQGTNRLYGYTF.

This clone was recorded a few times. J is TRBJ2-1 and V is TRBV10-1; 8 nucleotides match TRBD2. Per the germline V gene, CDR1 is WNHNN and CDR2 is SYGVQD (reference sequence). V was pared by 0 bases and J by 13 bases, with 11 bases of the junction left unmatched. The CDR3 loop spans 15 amino acids. The CDR3 is CASSESRGEISAQFF. CDR3 sequence (DNA): TGCGCCAGCAGTGAGTCGCGGGGGGAAATCTCTGCCCAGTTCTTC.

This clone was counted between two and nine times. V usage is TRBV4-2 and J usage is TRBJ2-7, with 8 bases matching TRBD1. Per germline, CDR1 LGHNA and CDR2 YNFKEQ. This CDR3 has 16 amino acids. J gave up 4 bases and V 0 bases, and 8 bases lay outside the gene matches. Here the CDR3 DNA reads TGTGCCAGCAGCCAAGATTTCCCAGGGGGCCGATACGAGCAGTACTTC. Protein product: CASSQDFPGGRYEQYF.

V is TRBV4-1 and J is TRBJ2-5; TRBD2 might be the D (6 bases). This CDR3 comprises 17 residues. Trimming stripped 1 base from V and 4 bases from J, with 19 bases between. The germline CDR1 and CDR2 sequences are MGHRA and YSYEKL. CDR3 DNA sequence: TGCGCCAGCAGCCAAGTCGGCTTTAATGGGGGAGGAGAGACCCAGTACTTC. As protein: CASSQVGFNGGGETQYF.

The chain is built from TRBV5-4 and TRBJ2-1, with D possibly matching TRBD2 (7 bases). V was trimmed by 1 base and J by 5 bases, leaving 19 bases between them. Germline values: CDR1 SGHNT, CDR2 YYREEE (reference sequence). This CDR3 region has 17 residues. The CDR3 protein is CASSLWGGLNPDNEQFF. The DNA of the CDR3 is TGTGCCAGCAGCTTGTGGGGGGGGCTGAATCCGGACAATGAGCAGTTCTTC.

V gene TRBV19 combines with J gene TRBJ1-2, with D unresolved. Germline V gene sequence: CDR1 LNHDA, CDR2 SQIVND (reference sequence). V was pared by 4 bases and J by 4 bases, with 16 bases between. The CDR3 has 15 amino acids. The CDR3 spells CASSRSYRSLYGYTF. Written as DNA, the CDR3 is TGTGCCAGTAGTAGGAGTTATAGGTCGCTCTATGGCTACACCTTC.

The CDR3 DNA reads TGTGCCAGCAGGGCGAGCGGGTTCTACGAGCAGTACTTC. This translates into CASRASGFYEQYF. This chain links TRBV28 with TRBJ2-7; D may be TRBD2 (6 bases). The V end lost 6 bases, the J end lost 3 bases, and 12 bases lay between the germline ends. Germline V gene data show CDR1 as MDHEN and CDR2 as SYDVKM. There are 13 residues in the CDR3.

On this clone: Within the sample, other DNA sequences also encode this same CDR3. The chain employs TRBV6-6 and TRBJ1-1, with TRBD1 matching 8 bases. The CDR3 extends over 12 amino acids. CDR1 MNHNY and CDR2 SVGAGI come from the germline V gene (reference sequence). The V gene end was trimmed by 6 bases and the J gene end by 7 bases; junction bases not matched to a gene: 4. The CDR3 spells CASSSTGDEAFF. Written as DNA, the CDR3 is TGTGCCAGCAGCTCGACAGGGGATGAAGCTTTCTTT.

This clone appeared once. The rearrangement joins TRBV30 to TRBJ1-2, with 7 bases fitting TRBD1. This CDR3 contains 15 residues. Germline assignment: CDR1 GTSNPN and CDR2 SVGIG (reference sequence). V gave up 1 base and J gave up 4 bases; unmatched junction bases: 9. CDR3 in DNA: TGTGCCTGGAGTGCCCCTCCGGGACAGACCTATGGCTACACCTTC. This gives the protein CAWSAPPGQTYGYTF. Full variable domain (outside the CDR3, taken from reference TRBV30 and TRBJ1-2): SQTIHQWPATLVQPVGSPLSLECTVEGTSNPNLYWYRQAAGRGLQLLFYSVGIGQISSEVPQNLSASRPQDRQFILSSKKLLLSDSGFYLCAWSAPPGQTYGYTFGSGTRLTVV.

The chain has TRBV18 and TRBJ1-6; TRBD1 might be the D (6 bases). Germline V CDR1 and CDR2: KGHSH, LQKENI. The V end was cut by 3 bases, the J end by 4 bases, with 13 bases between. CDR3 size: 16 residues. The CDR3 reads CASSPPTGEYNSPLHF. The CDR3 region has the DNA TGTGCCAGCTCACCTCCGACAGGAGAATATAATTCACCCCTCCACTTT.

The chain is built from TRBV7-2 and TRBJ2-3, with D unclear. This CDR3 spans 13 amino acids. Germline V gene sequence: CDR1 SGHTA, CDR2 FQGNSA. The V end was cut by 6 bases, the J end by 2 bases, with 9 bases between. The CDR3: CASSMGNTDTQYF. As DNA, the CDR3 is TGTGCCAGCAGTATGGGCAACACAGATACGCAGTATTTT.

Here the CDR3 DNA reads TGTGCCAGCAGCACCCGACAGGGGCCCGAGAACATTCAGTACTTC. Its protein product is CASSTRQGPENIQYF. The V and J genes are TRBV7-9 and TRBJ2-4, with TRBD1 identical over 8 bases. Germline V lookup: CDR1 SEHNR, CDR2 FQNEAQ (reference sequence). This CDR3 is 15 amino acids long. With 5 bases clipped from V and 7 bases from J, the junction kept 10 bases outside the gene matches.

The chain has TRBV5-1 and TRBJ2-3, with 7 bases lining up with TRBD2. The CDR3 contains 15 residues. Trimming removed 2 bases from V and 4 bases from J; junction bases left unmatched: 7. Per the germline V gene, CDR1 is SGHRS and CDR2 is YFSETQ. CDR3 loop: CASSLAGKSADTQYF. CDR3 in DNA: TGCGCCAGCAGCTTAGCGGGAAAGTCGGCAGATACGCAGTATTTT. Drawing the rest from reference TRBV5-1 and TRBJ2-3, the complete variable domain is KAGVTQTPRYLIKTRGQQVTLSCSPISGHRSVSWYQQTPGQGLQFLFEYFSETQRNKGNFPGRFSGRQFSNSRSEMNVSTLELGDSALYLCASSLAGKSADTQYFGPGTRLTVL.

The chain couples TRBV27 to TRBJ2-1; D may be TRBD1 (6 bases). This CDR3 comprises 20 residues. The germline CDR1 and CDR2 sequences are MNHEY and SMNVEV (reference sequence). V lost 6 bases to trimming and J lost 2 bases, with 29 bases between them. For the CDR3, the DNA is TGTGCCAGCAGAGAATCAGGGGCCGGCGGATTTTTCTTCACCTACAATGAGCAGTTCTTC. Its protein is CASRESGAGGFFFTYNEQFF.

This chain uses TRBV2 with TRBJ2-7; 10 bases map to TRBD1. Germline V gene data show CDR1 as SNHLY and CDR2 as FYNNEI. This CDR3 region has 15 residues. Trimming removed 10 bases from V and 1 base from J; junction bases left unmatched: 10. In DNA form, the CDR3 reads TGTGCCATAACTCCCCGGGACAGGGGATCCTACGAGCAGTACTTC. Protein sequence: CAITPRDRGSYEQYF.

The chain has TRBV2 and TRBJ1-1, with a possible D match to TRBD1 (6 bases). Trimming took off 1 base at V and 2 bases at J, with 8 bases between the two ends. The germline V gene has CDR1 SNHLY and CDR2 FYNNEI. The CDR3 length is 14 residues. CDR3 nucleotide sequence: TGTGCCAGCAGTGAAGACAGGGTTAACACTGAAGCTTTCTTT. Translating gives CASSEDRVNTEAFF.